Below, 7 T cell receptor beta chains from the same sample are listed, as sequenced in a study of blood T cell repertoires in COVID-19. The data were produced by immunoSEQ multiplex PCR, yet TCRdb's version contains in-frame clones alone and is incomplete. The repertoire holds about 130,000 clones, 81% seen once, with about a sixth in the top ten. The specimen was peripheral blood. Source of these receptors: a man aged 25 to 40 with COVID-19, enrolled during active disease.

CDR3 amino acids: CASRRRDSEGGYTF. The CDR3 DNA sequence: TGTGCCAGTAGACGAAGGGACAGCGAGGGGGGCTACACCTTC. The genes are TRBV19 and TRBJ1-2; TRBD1 matches 7 bases. The junction had 12 bases not matched to a gene; V was cut back by 6 bases and J by 8 bases. Germline assignment: CDR1 LNHDA and CDR2 SQIVND (reference sequence). The CDR3 runs 14 residues.

CDR3 nucleotides: TGTGCCAGCAGTTTAGGACAGGGCCCCTCCTACGAGCAGTACTTC. Translated, it gives CASSLGQGPSYEQYF. The J gene is TRBJ2-7, the V gene TRBV28, with TRBD1 identical over 8 bases. The CDR3 runs to 15 residues. Germline loops: CDR1 MDHEN, CDR2 SYDVKM. Unmatched junction bases numbered 3, after V lost 2 bases and J lost 0 bases.

The chain has TRBV30 and TRBJ1-2; D ambiguous. V was clipped by 4 bases and J by 6 bases, with 18 bases between them. CDR1 and CDR2 (germline): GTSNPN, SVGIG (reference sequence). This CDR3 region has 14 residues. The CDR3 nucleotides read TGTGCCTGGAACTTTCCGGGGTTAGGTGATGGCTACACCTTC. Translated: CAWNFPGLGDGYTF.

This clone came up a few times. The chain uses TRBV6-6 and TRBJ2-7; 7 positions match TRBD2. V lost 6 bases, J lost 5 bases, and 7 bases stayed unmatched. The germline V gene encodes CDR1 MNHNY and CDR2 SVGAGI (reference sequence). The CDR3 runs 13 residues. Here the CDR3 DNA reads TGTGCCAGCAGCCCTGGGACTATAAACGAGCAGTACTTC. Its protein is CASSPGTINEQYF.

This clone was counted once. The chain couples TRBV7-8 to TRBJ1-2; no clear D. CDR1 and CDR2 from the germline V gene are SGHVS and FQNEAQ. The CDR3 spans 13 residues. Trimming left V 1 base short and J 3 bases short, with 6 bases between. CDR3 nucleotides: TGTGCCAGCAGCTTAGGGCAGGACTATGGCTACACCTTC. This translates into CASSLGQDYGYTF.

The chain has TRBV28 and TRBJ2-1; a weak D match, TRBD2 (5 bases). Germline CDR1 reads MDHEN; CDR2 reads SYDVKM. Trimming stripped 5 bases from V and 5 bases from J, with 16 bases between. CDR3 length equals 15 residues. CDR3 bases: TGTGCCAGCAGTCCCCCTGCTAGCCGACACAATGAGCAGTTCTTC. Its protein is CASSPPASRHNEQFF.

The chain uses TRBV7-9 and TRBJ1-2, with D possibly matching TRBD1 (6 bases). Trimming removed 1 base at V and 5 bases at J, with 20 bases between. This CDR3 spans 17 amino acids. The germline gives CDR1 SEHNR, CDR2 FQNEAQ (reference sequence). This CDR3 is CASSLGTVTVGGYGYTF. CDR3 coding DNA: TGTGCCAGCAGCTTAGGGACAGTAACGGTAGGAGGATATGGCTACACCTTC. The full variable domain, with the rest looked up from reference TRBV7-9 and TRBJ1-2, is DTGVSQNPRHKITKRGQNVTFRCDPISEHNRLYWYRQTLGQGPEFLTYFQNEAQLEKSRLLSDRFSAERPKGSFSTLEIQRTEQGDSAMYLCASSLGTVTVGGYGYTFGSGTRLTVV.